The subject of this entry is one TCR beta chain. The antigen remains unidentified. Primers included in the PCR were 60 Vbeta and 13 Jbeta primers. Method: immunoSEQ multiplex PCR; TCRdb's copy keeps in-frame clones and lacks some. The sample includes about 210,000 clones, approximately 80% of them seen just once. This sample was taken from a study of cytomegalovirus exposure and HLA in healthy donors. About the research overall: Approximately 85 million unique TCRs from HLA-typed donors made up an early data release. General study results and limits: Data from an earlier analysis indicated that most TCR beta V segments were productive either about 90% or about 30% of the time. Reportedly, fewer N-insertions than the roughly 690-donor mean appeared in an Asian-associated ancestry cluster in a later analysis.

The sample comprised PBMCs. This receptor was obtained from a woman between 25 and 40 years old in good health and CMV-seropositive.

The CDR3 region is CASSQVSPLAATYEQYF. The CDR3 nucleotides are TGCGCCAGCAGCCAAGTAAGTCCACTAGCGGCGACCTACGAGCAGTACTTC. V is TRBV4-1 and J is TRBJ2-7; 8 bases line up with TRBD2. The V and J ends lost 1 base and 2 bases, in that order; junction bases with no gene match: 10. Germline V gives CDR1 MGHRA, CDR2 YSYEKL. This CDR3 has 17 amino acids.